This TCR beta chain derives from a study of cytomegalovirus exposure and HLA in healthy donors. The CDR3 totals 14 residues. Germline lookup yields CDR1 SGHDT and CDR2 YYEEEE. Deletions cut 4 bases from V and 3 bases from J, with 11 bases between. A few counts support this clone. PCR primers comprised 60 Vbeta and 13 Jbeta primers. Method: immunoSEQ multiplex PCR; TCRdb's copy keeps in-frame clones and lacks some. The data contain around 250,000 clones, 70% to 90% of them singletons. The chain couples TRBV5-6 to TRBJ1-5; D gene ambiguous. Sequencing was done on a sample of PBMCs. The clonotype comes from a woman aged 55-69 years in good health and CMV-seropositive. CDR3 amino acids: CASSRGRVNQPQHF. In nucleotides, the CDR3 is TGTGCCAGCAGCCGCGGGAGAGTCAATCAGCCCCAGCATTTT.